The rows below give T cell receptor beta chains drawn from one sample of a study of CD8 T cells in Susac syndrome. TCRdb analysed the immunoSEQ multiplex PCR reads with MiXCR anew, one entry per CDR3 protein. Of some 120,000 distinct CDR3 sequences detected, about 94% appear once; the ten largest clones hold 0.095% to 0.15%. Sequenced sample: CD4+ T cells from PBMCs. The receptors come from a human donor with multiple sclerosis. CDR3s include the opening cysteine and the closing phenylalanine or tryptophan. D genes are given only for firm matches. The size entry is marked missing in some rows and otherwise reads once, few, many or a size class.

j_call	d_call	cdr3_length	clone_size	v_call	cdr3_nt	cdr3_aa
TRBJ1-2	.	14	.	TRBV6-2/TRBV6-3	TGTGCCAGCACCATGGACGGAACAAACTATGGCTACACCTTC	CASTMDGTNYGYTF
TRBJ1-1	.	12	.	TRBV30	TGTGCCTGGGGGTTTATGGGGACTGAAGCTTTCTTT	CAWGFMGTEAFF
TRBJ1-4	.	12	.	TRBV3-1	TGTGCCAGCAGTTTCAATAATGAAAAACTGTTTTTT	CASSFNNEKLFF
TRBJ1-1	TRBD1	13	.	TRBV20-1	TGCAGTGCTAGAGGGACAGGGAAGACTGAAGCTTTCTTT	CSARGTGKTEAFF
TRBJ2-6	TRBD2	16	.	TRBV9	TGTGCCAGCGCTACGGGGGGAGGCTCTGGGGCCAACGTCCTGACTTTC	CASATGGGSGANVLTF
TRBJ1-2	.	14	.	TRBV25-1	TGTGCCAGCAGTGAATATAGACAGGCCCATGGCTACACCTTC	CASSEYRQAHGYTF
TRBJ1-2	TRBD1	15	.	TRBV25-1	TGTGCCAGCAGTGAAAGTAACAGGGGTAACTATGGCTACACCTTC	CASSESNRGNYGYTF
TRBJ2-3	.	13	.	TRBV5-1	TGCGCCAGCAGCTTGGGATCGAGAGATACGCAGTATTTT	CASSLGSRDTQYF
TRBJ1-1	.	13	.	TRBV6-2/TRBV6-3	TGTGCCAGCAGCAGCTACTGGAACACTGAAGCTTTCTTT	CASSSYWNTEAFF
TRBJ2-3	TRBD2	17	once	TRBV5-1	TGCGCCAGCAGCTTGTTACTAGCGGGGGTACTTACAGATACGCAGTATTTT	CASSLLLAGVLTDTQYF
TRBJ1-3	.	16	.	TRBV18	TGTGCCAGCTCACCTTCTTCGGGATCAGGTGGAAACACCATATATTTT	CASSPSSGSGGNTIYF
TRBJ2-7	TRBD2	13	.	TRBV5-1	TGCGCCAGCAGTCCAGCGGGGAAGGGGGAGCAGTACTTC	CASSPAGKGEQYF
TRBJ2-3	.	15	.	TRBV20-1	TGCAGTGCCCGCCGAACGGGGACTGGCACAGATACGCAGTATTTT	CSARRTGTGTDTQYF
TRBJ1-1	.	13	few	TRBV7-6	TGTGCCAGCAGCTCCCGTGGAGACACTGAAGCTTTCTTT	CASSSRGDTEAFF
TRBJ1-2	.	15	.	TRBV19	TGTGCCAGTAGTATGGCGGGGGCCTCGCCCTATGGCTACACCTTC	CASSMAGASPYGYTF
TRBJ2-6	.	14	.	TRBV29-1	TGCAGCGTTGATGACCCTCCTGGGGCCAACGTCCTGACTTTC	CSVDDPPGANVLTF
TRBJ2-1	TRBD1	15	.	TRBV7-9	TGTGCCAGCAGCCCGGACAGGGCGGGGTACAATGAGCAGTTCTTC	CASSPDRAGYNEQFF
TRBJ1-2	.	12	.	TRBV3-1	TGTGCCAGCAGCCAAGATAAGGGCGGCTACACCTTC	CASSQDKGGYTF
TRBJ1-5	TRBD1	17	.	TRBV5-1	TGCGCCAGCAGCTTGGCCCCAATGACAGGGGGCAATCAGCCCCAGCATTTT	CASSLAPMTGGNQPQHF
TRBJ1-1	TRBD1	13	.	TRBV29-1	TGCAGCGTTCGTACAGGGGCGATCACTGAAGCTTTCTTT	CSVRTGAITEAFF
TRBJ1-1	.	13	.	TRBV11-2	TGTGCCAGCAGATCCGGACTGAACACTGAAGCTTTCTTT	CASRSGLNTEAFF